These 5 T cell receptor beta chains came from one sample sequenced in a study of OX40 agonist ivuxolimab in advanced cancers. Here immunoSEQ multiplex PCR was the method, and the copy in TCRdb shows in-frame clones only, minus some. The table records approximately 91,000 clones, roughly 87% of them present only once. The sequenced sample was CD4+ or CD8+ T cells sorted from blood, obtained in a trial of the OX40 agonist ivuxolimab. The source of these receptors is an adult with an advanced solid tumor such as melanoma, head and neck, liver or kidney cancer.

V and J are TRBV6-8 and TRBJ2-3, with unresolved D. V lost 6 bases, J lost 8 bases, and 12 bases lay in between. Germline V gives CDR1 MNHGY, CDR2 SAAAGT. The length of the CDR3 is 12 residues. As DNA, the CDR3 is TGTGCCAGCAGCATCGGCGCAGGTACGCAGTATTTT. The encoded protein is CASSIGAGTQYF.

V and J are TRBV25-1 and TRBJ1-1, with unresolved D. CDR3 length: 15 amino acids. Germline V gene sequence: CDR1 MGHDK, CDR2 SYGVNS. V was cut by 0 bases and J by 0 bases, with 8 bases left in between. The CDR3 loop is CASSEYTALNTEAFF. The CDR3 DNA sequence: TGTGCCAGCAGTGAATATACAGCCTTGAACACTGAAGCTTTCTTT.

The chain carries TRBV5-4 and TRBJ2-2; 7 bases line up with TRBD1. Unmatched junction bases numbered 5, after V lost 5 bases and J lost 1 base. CDR1 is SGHNT and CDR2 is YYREEE in the germline V gene (reference sequence). The CDR3 has 15 residues. The CDR3 reads CASRSGQLNTGELFF. For the CDR3, the DNA is TGTGCCAGCAGGTCGGGACAGCTGAACACCGGGGAGCTGTTTTTT.

The chain carries TRBV9 and TRBJ2-7; the match to TRBD1 covers 9 bases. Trimming at V came to 0 bases and at J to 4 bases, leaving 8 bases not matched to a gene. The CDR3 loop spans 16 amino acids. CDR1 SGDLS and CDR2 YYNGEE come from the germline V gene. In DNA form, the CDR3 reads TGTGCCAGCAGCGTAGTGGGGGACAGGGAGATTTACGAGCAGTACTTC. It yields the protein CASSVVGDREIYEQYF.

The chain employs TRBV5-6 and TRBJ2-3, with 8 bases matching TRBD2. From germline, CDR1 is SGHDT and CDR2 YYEEEE. With V trimmed by 3 bases and J by 1 base, 1 base remained unmatched. The CDR3 spans 14 residues. CDR3 amino acids: CASSYSGGTDTQYF. The DNA for the CDR3 is TGTGCCAGCAGCTATAGCGGGGGCACAGATACGCAGTATTTT.